This entry lists 19 T cell receptor beta chains sequenced from one sample in a study of T cell changes during pregnancy in multiple sclerosis (dated by TCRdb to between 2018 and 2021). The library was obtained by the immunoSEQ multiplex PCR assay. TCRdb provides this immuneACCESS table in a form limited to in-frame rearrangements. Some clones are lacking; in checked studies, under half of them reflect an unresolved V gene, and why the rest are absent is not known. The sample has 30,000 to 45,000 clones on record, about 90% of them singletons. 0.4% to 0.6% of the sample is in the top ten clones. The input for sequencing was CD4+ T cells from peripheral blood mononuclear cells, taken after pregnancy. These receptors were obtained from a female donor with multiple sclerosis, enrolled in a pregnancy study.

This rearrangement joins TRBV2 to TRBJ2-3, with 9 bases that match TRBD1. Germline loops: CDR1 SNHLY, CDR2 FYNNEI. This CDR3 has 15 amino acids. V lost 4 bases and J lost 3; bases outside the gene matches: 5. CDR3 coding DNA: TGTGCCAGCAGTGGTCCGGGACAGGGAACAGATACGCAGTATTTT. Its translation: CASSGPGQGTDTQYF.

This clone was counted once. The gene calls are TRBV7-2 and TRBJ2-5; 9 nucleotides match TRBD1. V shed 3 bases, J shed 5 bases, and the junction held 7 bases outside the gene matches. The CDR3 is 15 amino acids. Germline loops: CDR1 SGHTA, CDR2 FQGNSA. DNA of the CDR3: TGTGCCAGCAGCTTGGACAGGGGTTACGGGGAGACCCAGTACTTC. Its translation is CASSLDRGYGETQYF. Filled out from reference TRBV7-2 and TRBJ2-5, the complete variable domain reads GAGVSQSPSNKVTEKGKDVELRCDPISGHTALYWYRQSLGQGLEFLIYFQGNSAPDKSGLPSDRFSAERTGGSVSTLTIQRTQQEDSAVYLCASSLDRGYGETQYFGPGTRLLVL.

This chain uses TRBV11-2 with TRBJ2-7; weak D call: TRBD1 (6 bases). V gave up 4 bases and J gave up 6 bases, with 19 bases separating them. This CDR3 contains 15 residues. Per the germline V gene, CDR1 is SGHAT and CDR2 is FQNNGV. CDR3 DNA sequence: TGTGCCAGCAGCTCGGCTTGGGCCAGGGGTGGCGAGCAGTACTTC. Translated: CASSSAWARGGEQYF.

The count of this clone is one. This rearrangement joins TRBV19 to TRBJ1-4, with a tentative D call TRBD1 (6 bases). V gave up 5 bases and J gave up 5 bases, with 18 bases separating them. From germline, CDR1 is LNHDA and CDR2 SQIVND (reference sequence). The CDR3 is 16 amino acids. The CDR3 coding sequence is TGTGCCAGTAGTGACACGATTCTAGGACAGAATGAAAAACTGTTTTTT. The encoded protein is CASSDTILGQNEKLFF.

The chain combines TRBV7-2 with TRBJ1-2; D is perhaps TRBD1 (5 bases). The CDR3 spans 16 residues. V was shortened by 1 base and J by 7 bases, with 19 bases between the two germline ends. Germline CDR1 SGHTA, CDR2 FQGNSA. This CDR3 reads CASSLGRVHWRGGYTF. The CDR3 DNA is TGTGCCAGCAGCTTAGGCAGGGTTCATTGGCGTGGTGGCTACACCTTC.

The chain joins TRBV4-3 to TRBJ2-5; TRBD2 aligns across 9 bases. This CDR3 has 18 amino acids. The trim removed 0 bases at V and 5 bases at J, leaving 13 bases unmatched. CDR1 and CDR2 from the germline V gene are LGHNA and YSLEER. CDR3 residues: CASSQEVGGGAIWETQYF. In DNA, the CDR3 is TGCGCCAGCAGCCAAGAAGTTGGCGGGGGGGCCATCTGGGAGACCCAGTACTTC.

V gene TRBV2 combines with J gene TRBJ1-2; tentative D call: TRBD1 (6 bases). The germline V gene encodes CDR1 SNHLY and CDR2 FYNNEI. This CDR3 is built from 13 residues. Trimming cost V 6 bases and J 7 bases, with 15 bases left between them. The CDR3 nucleotides read TGTGCCAGCAGCCAAACAGGGTTTGGTGGCTACACCTTC. It yields the protein CASSQTGFGGYTF.

V is TRBV11-2 and J is TRBJ2-7; 10 bases agree with TRBD2. This CDR3 spans 15 amino acids. The germline gives CDR1 SGHAT, CDR2 FQNNGV. V trimming: 2 bases; J trimming: 6 bases; junction bases outside the gene matches: 7. CDR3 protein: CASSLIPLAGVEQYF. Here the CDR3 DNA reads TGTGCCAGCAGCTTAATACCTCTAGCGGGAGTCGAGCAGTACTTC.

The chain recombines TRBV11-3 with TRBJ2-1, with TRBD2 matching over 8 bases. The germline V gene has CDR1 SGHNT and CDR2 YENEEA. The CDR3 totals 13 residues. The V gene end was trimmed by 1 base and the J gene end by 12 bases; junction bases not matched to a gene: 5. The DNA of the CDR3 is TGTGCCAGCAGCTTAGTTAATAGCGGGGCGCAGTTCTTC. Amino acids: CASSLVNSGAQFF.

The chain employs TRBV2 and TRBJ2-3, with 14 bases that match TRBD2. Per germline, CDR1 SNHLY and CDR2 FYNNEI. Germline trimming cut 6 bases from V and 4 bases from J; bases unmatched to any gene: 6. CDR3 length: 16 residues. CDR3: CASSTGLAGGADTQYF. The CDR3 region has the DNA TGTGCCAGCAGCACAGGACTAGCGGGAGGAGCAGATACGCAGTATTTT.

The rearrangement links TRBV2 to TRBJ2-1, with TRBD2 matching 9 bases. The CDR3 length is 15 residues. Trimming took 7 bases from V and 6 from J; bases not matched to a gene: 10. The germline CDR1 and CDR2 sequences are SNHLY and FYNNEI. CDR3 in amino acids: CASNRMGGRANEQFF. The CDR3 nucleotides are TGTGCCAGCAATAGAATGGGCGGGAGGGCCAATGAGCAGTTCTTC. The entire variable domain, with the rest obtained from reference TRBV2 and TRBJ2-1, is as follows: EPEVTQTPSHQVTQMGQEVILRCVPISNHLYFYWYRQILGQKVEFLVSFYNNEISEKSEIFDDQFSVERPDGSNFTLKIRSTKLEDSAMYFCASNRMGGRANEQFFGPGTRLTVL.

V and J are TRBV6-5 and TRBJ1-6; tentatively, D is TRBD1 (6 bases). The CDR3 extends over 14 amino acids. Germline V CDR1 and CDR2: MNHEY, SVGAGI. Trimming took off 6 bases at V and 7 bases at J, with 13 bases between the two ends. DNA of the CDR3: TGTGCCAGCAGCCTGGGACAAAACAATTCACCCCTCCACTTT. Translated: CASSLGQNNSPLHF.

This clone was detected once. This chain joins TRBV29-1 and TRBJ2-1, with a possible D match to TRBD2 (5 bases). The V and J ends lost 6 bases and 0 bases respectively, with 18 bases between them. The CDR3 runs 16 residues. CDR1 is SQVTM and CDR2 is ANQGSEA in the germline V gene. CDR3 sequence reads: CSVARLHSSSYNEQFF. Here the CDR3 DNA reads TGCAGCGTGGCCAGACTACACTCGAGCTCCTACAATGAGCAGTTCTTC.

The rearrangement links TRBV6-6 to TRBJ2-7, with 12 nucleotides matching TRBD2. Germline V CDR1 and CDR2: MNHNY, SVGAGI (reference sequence). The CDR3 totals 15 residues. J was trimmed by 0 bases and V by 4 bases; bases with no gene match: 1. In DNA, the CDR3 is TGTGCCAGCAGTTTGACTAGCGGGAGCTCCTACGAGCAGTACTTC. This encodes CASSLTSGSSYEQYF.

The rearrangement links TRBV27 to TRBJ2-2; possible D gene TRBD2, 5 bases. Germline V lookup: CDR1 MNHEY, CDR2 SMNVEV (reference sequence). V was trimmed by 6 bases and J by 5 bases, leaving 19 bases between them. The CDR3 loop spans 16 amino acids. The CDR3 DNA reads TGTGCCAGCAGCCGAATTGAGGGATCAGGAACCGGGGAGCTGTTTTTT. Translation gives CASSRIEGSGTGELFF.

The V call is TRBV10-3, the J call TRBJ2-1; 7 bases align to TRBD2. CDR3 size: 17 residues. Germline CDR1 is ENHRY and CDR2 is SYGVKD. With 0 bases clipped from V and 6 bases from J, the junction kept 11 bases outside the gene matches. The CDR3 DNA sequence: TGTGCCATCAGTGAGTCGGGTACAGCGGGGCGGCCCAATGAGCAGTTCTTC. Its translation: CAISESGTAGRPNEQFF.

The V and J genes are TRBV4-2 and TRBJ2-6; TRBD1 aligns across 7 bases. CDR3 length: 18 residues. The J segment lost 0 bases and the V segment lost 0 bases, leaving 5 bases of the junction unmatched. Looked up from germline, CDR1 is LGHNA and CDR2 is YNFKEQ. As DNA, the CDR3 is TGTGCCAGCAGCCAAGATCTGGGACAGTCCTCTGGGGCCAACGTCCTGACTTTC. Protein sequence: CASSQDLGQSSGANVLTF.

The genes are TRBV7-3 and TRBJ1-4; D not resolved. Germline V gene sequence: CDR1 SGHTA, CDR2 FQGTGA. The V and J ends lost 4 bases and 3 bases respectively, with 9 bases between them. This CDR3 is built from 14 residues. For the CDR3, the DNA is TGTGCCAGCAGCTCGGGTGAACCTAATGAAAAACTGTTTTTT. This gives the protein CASSSGEPNEKLFF.

The DNA of the CDR3 is TGCGCCAGCAGCTTATCAGGGATGAACACTGAAGCTTTCTTT. This codes for CASSLSGMNTEAFF. This chain links TRBV5-1 with TRBJ1-1, with D perhaps TRBD1 (5 bases). CDR1 and CDR2 (germline): SGHRS, YFSETQ. The length of the CDR3 is 14 residues. V was clipped by 2 bases and J by 0 bases, with 8 bases between them.